Presented here are 13 T cell receptor beta chains from one specimen sequenced in a study of blood T cell repertoires in COVID-19 (dated by TCRdb to 2020 to 2021). The protocol used for the library was the immunoSEQ multiplex PCR assay. This immuneACCESS table, as held by TCRdb, lists in-frame sequences with V and J called but not all clones. Of the missing ones, under half trace to an unresolved V gene in checked studies; the others have no known cause. The sample includes 250,000 to 400,000 clones, with 85% to 90% observed a single time. In total, the top ten clones hold under 3.5% of the sample. The sequenced sample consisted of peripheral blood. Source of these receptors: a woman aged 25-40 years with COVID-19, enrolled during active disease.

The chain couples TRBV3-1 (or the pseudogene TRBV3-2) to TRBJ1-2; D remains ambiguous. V lost 1 base and J lost 4, with 10 bases in between. In germline, CDR1 is LGHDT, CDR2 YNNKEL (reference sequence). This CDR3 has 14 residues. CDR3 in amino acids: CASSQVRGAYGYTF. The CDR3 DNA reads TGTGCCAGCAGCCAAGTTCGGGGAGCCTATGGCTACACCTTC.

This CDR3 is CSARADGRLFF. As DNA, the CDR3 is TGCAGTGCTAGGGCGGACGGGAGGCTGTTTTTT. The chain has TRBV20-1 and TRBJ2-2; maybe TRBD2 (6 bases). The V end was cut by 3 bases, the J end by 13 bases, with 12 bases between. Germline V lookup: CDR1 DFQATT, CDR2 SNEGSKA (reference sequence). This CDR3 contains 11 residues.

The chain couples TRBV6-6 to TRBJ1-1, with unresolved D. CDR3 size: 14 residues. Per germline, CDR1 MNHNY and CDR2 SVGAGI (reference sequence). Deletions cut 6 bases from V and 1 base from J, with 12 bases between. This CDR3 reads CASSRESKNTEAFF. The CDR3 DNA follows: TGTGCCAGCAGCCGCGAGTCAAAGAACACTGAAGCTTTCTTT.

This sequence joins TRBV3-1 (or the pseudogene TRBV3-2) and TRBJ2-3; perhaps TRBD1 as D (6 bases). CDR1 is LGHDT, CDR2 YNNKEL, per germline (reference sequence). The V end was cut by 5 bases, the J end by 0 bases, with 12 bases between. The CDR3 consists of 15 residues. For the CDR3, the DNA is TGTGCCAGCAGCACGACAGGAGGAAGCACAGATACGCAGTATTTT. The encoded protein is CASSTTGGSTDTQYF.

This clone was observed once. The same CDR3 is also encoded by other DNA sequences in this sample. The CDR3 DNA reads as TGTGCCAGCAGGACCGGGACAGGGGCCTACGAGCAGTACTTC. This sequence encodes CASRTGTGAYEQYF. The chain recombines TRBV27 with TRBJ2-7, with 10 bases identical to TRBD1. The CDR3 consists of 14 residues. Per germline, CDR1 MNHEY and CDR2 SMNVEV (reference sequence). The trim removed 6 bases at V and 2 bases at J, leaving 4 bases unmatched.

The chain recombines TRBV18 with TRBJ1-2; TRBD1 might be the D (5 bases). The CDR3 runs 13 residues. V gave up 6 bases and J gave up 7 bases, with 15 bases separating them. Germline V gene lookup returns CDR1 KGHSH and CDR2 LQKENI. CDR3 nucleotide sequence: TGTGCCAGCTCGCCGCTCGATAGGGGTGGCTACACCTTC. Translated, it gives CASSPLDRGGYTF.

V usage is TRBV11-2 and J usage is TRBJ2-2; D may be TRBD2 (5 bases). Trimming shortened V by 5 bases and J by 2 bases, and 9 bases separated the two germline ends. This CDR3 region has 14 residues. Germline assignment: CDR1 SGHAT and CDR2 FQNNGV. CDR3 nucleotides: TGTGCCAGCAGCCGCAGCGGTAACACCGGGGAGCTGTTTTTT. It yields the protein CASSRSGNTGELFF.

This sequence joins TRBV19 and TRBJ2-7; 8 bases agree with TRBD1. J lost 2 bases, V lost 5 bases, and 5 bases had no gene match. CDR1 is LNHDA and CDR2 is SQIVND in the germline V gene (reference sequence). This CDR3 is built from 14 residues. The CDR3 sequence: CASSLTGDPYEQYF. The CDR3 DNA follows: TGTGCCAGTAGTTTGACAGGGGATCCCTACGAGCAGTACTTC.

The V gene is TRBV7-9, the J gene TRBJ1-6; tentatively, D is TRBD1 (5 bases). The CDR3 contains 14 residues. The V end lost 3 bases, the J end lost 7 bases, and 10 bases lay between the germline ends. Germline CDR1 is SEHNR and CDR2 is FQNEAQ (reference sequence). The CDR3 loop reads CASSFSDRNSPLHF. CDR3 nucleotides: TGTGCCAGCAGCTTCAGTGACAGAAATTCACCCCTCCACTTT.

J is TRBJ1-2 and V is TRBV12-3 or TRBV12-4; 7 bases fit TRBD1. V lost 5 bases and J lost 8; bases outside the gene matches: 5. The CDR3 totals 12 residues. The CDR3: CASSPTGNGYTF. In DNA form, the CDR3 reads TGTGCCAGCAGTCCGACAGGGAACGGCTACACCTTC.

V is TRBV2 and J is TRBJ2-2; weak D call: TRBD1 (5 bases). Germline-derived CDR1 and CDR2 are SNHLY and FYNNEI. Trimming pared 2 bases from V and 1 base from J, leaving 5 bases between. The CDR3 is 14 residues long. The CDR3 DNA reads as TGTGCCAGCAGTGAACAGGGGAACACCGGGGAGCTGTTTTTT. This sequence encodes CASSEQGNTGELFF.

The chain has TRBV18 and TRBJ1-1, with 9 nucleotides matching TRBD1. V shed 2 bases and J 5 bases; nucleotides not matched to a gene: 12. This CDR3 is built from 17 residues. Germline V gene lookup returns CDR1 KGHSH and CDR2 LQKENI. CDR3 sequence (DNA): TGTGCCAGCTCACCAACCTCCGGGACAGGGTACGAGACTGAAGCTTTCTTT. Its translation is CASSPTSGTGYETEAFF.

Here the CDR3 reads CASSLSQGNTGELFF. The CDR3 coding sequence is TGTGCCAGCTCACTTTCCCAGGGTAACACCGGGGAGCTGTTTTTT. The chain combines TRBV18 with TRBJ2-2; the D gene is possibly TRBD1 (5 bases). V lost 4 bases, J lost 2 bases, and 11 bases lay in between. The CDR3 totals 15 residues. Per germline, CDR1 KGHSH and CDR2 LQKENI.